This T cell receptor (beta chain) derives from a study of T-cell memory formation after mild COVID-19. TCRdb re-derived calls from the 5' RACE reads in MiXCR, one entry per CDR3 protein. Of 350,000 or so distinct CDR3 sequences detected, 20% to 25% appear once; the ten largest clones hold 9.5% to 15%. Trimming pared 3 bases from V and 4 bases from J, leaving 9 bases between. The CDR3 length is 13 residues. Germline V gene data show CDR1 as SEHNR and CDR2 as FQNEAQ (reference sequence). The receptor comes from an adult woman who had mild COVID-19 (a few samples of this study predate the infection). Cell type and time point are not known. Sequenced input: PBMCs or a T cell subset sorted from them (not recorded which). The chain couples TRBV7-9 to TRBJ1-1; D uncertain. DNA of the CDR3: TGTGCCAGCAGCTTCTCTCCGGGCACTGAAGCTTTCTTT. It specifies CASSFSPGTEAFF.